A single sample gave rise to the 18 T cell receptor beta chains below, sequenced in a study of cytomegalovirus exposure and HLA in healthy donors. Sequencing used immunoSEQ multiplex PCR; TCRdb keeps in-frame clones, though not all of them. The sample has approximately 150,000 clones; roughly nine tenths are singletons. The sequenced sample consisted of PBMCs. The receptors were gathered from a woman in her late teens or twenties in good health and CMV-seropositive.

The CDR3 DNA is TGCGCCAGCCATGGACGGGACATAGATCAGCCCCAGCATTTT. Amino acid sequence: CASHGRDIDQPQHF. The rearrangement joins TRBV23-1 to TRBJ1-5; the D gene is possibly TRBD1 (6 bases). TRBV23-1 is known as an ORF, though its function is uncertain. This CDR3 region has 14 residues. Deletions cut 8 bases from V and 5 bases from J, with 16 bases between.

The DNA for the CDR3 is TGTGCCAGCAGTTACCTCGGGAGGGGTGGCACAGATACGCAGTATTTT. It yields the protein CASSYLGRGGTDTQYF. The chain joins TRBV6-5 to TRBJ2-3, with 8 bases that match TRBD2. Germline values: CDR1 MNHEY, CDR2 SVGAGI. The CDR3 consists of 16 residues. Trimming at V came to 2 bases and at J to 1 base, leaving 5 bases not matched to a gene.

This sequence joins TRBV30 and TRBJ2-2; 12 bases fit TRBD2. The junction had 5 bases not matched to a gene; V was cut back by 1 base and J by 11 bases. CDR3 length: 14 residues. The V gene's germline CDR1 is GTSNPN and CDR2 SVGIG (reference sequence). The CDR3 is CAWSDRTSGVELFF. The CDR3 nucleotides read TGTGCCTGGAGTGACCGGACTAGCGGGGTAGAGCTGTTTTTT.

The CDR3 here is CASRVGDRGLEKLFF. For the CDR3, the DNA is TGTGCCAGCAGGGTTGGGGACAGGGGGCTTGAAAAACTGTTTTTT. This chain joins TRBV28 and TRBJ1-4; 12 bases fit TRBD1. Germline V gives CDR1 MDHEN, CDR2 SYDVKM. Losses at the gene ends were 6 bases for V and 7 bases for J; bases not matched to a gene: 6. This CDR3 is 15 amino acids long.

The gene calls are TRBV5-1 and TRBJ2-3; 8 bases are a match to TRBD2. Germline values: CDR1 SGHRS, CDR2 YFSETQ. This CDR3 is built from 14 residues. V was clipped by 3 bases and J by 1 base; unmatched bases: 1. This CDR3 reads CASSSAGGTDTQYF. CDR3 coding DNA: TGCGCCAGCAGCTCAGCGGGGGGCACAGATACGCAGTATTTT.

The chain has TRBV20-1 and TRBJ2-1; tentative D call: TRBD2 (6 bases). The V end lost 6 bases, the J end lost 10 bases, and 13 bases lay between the germline ends. Looked up from germline, CDR1 is DFQATT and CDR2 is SNEGSKA (reference sequence). This CDR3 region has 11 residues. The CDR3 DNA follows: TGCAGTGCCCGGAGACTAGAGGAGCAGTTCTTC. Translated: CSARRLEEQFF.

This clone came up once. The rearrangement joins TRBV5-1 to TRBJ2-1; 10 nucleotides line up with TRBD2. The J segment lost 0 bases and the V segment lost 4 bases, leaving 7 bases of the junction unmatched. Germline values: CDR1 SGHRS, CDR2 YFSETQ. The CDR3 loop spans 17 amino acids. Here the CDR3 DNA reads TGCGCCAGCAGCCCGGGACTAGCGCCGAGCTCCTACAATGAGCAGTTCTTC. Its translation is CASSPGLAPSSYNEQFF.

V is TRBV11-2 and J is TRBJ1-4; D is possibly TRBD1 (6 bases). The CDR3 is 17 residues long. The germline V gene has CDR1 SGHAT and CDR2 FQNNGV. The V end was cut by 5 bases, the J end by 8 bases, with 24 bases between. For the CDR3, the DNA is TGTGCCAGCAGCCAATTCCTTCAGGGGCCAGACACAGAAAAACTGTTTTTT. Translating gives CASSQFLQGPDTEKLFF.

The rearrangement uses TRBV10-2 and TRBJ2-7, with a tentative D call TRBD1 (5 bases). Trimming took 9 bases from V and 2 from J, leaving 11 bases between them. CDR1 WSHSY and CDR2 SAAADI come from the germline V gene. The CDR3 has 12 residues. The CDR3: CASQTETYEQYF. In DNA, the CDR3 is TGCGCCAGTCAGACAGAGACCTACGAGCAGTACTTC.

This chain connects TRBV7-2 to TRBJ2-5; TRBD2 agrees at 12 bases. The CDR3 extends over 15 amino acids. With 6 bases clipped from V and 2 bases from J, the junction kept 4 bases outside the gene matches. Germline V CDR1 and CDR2: SGHTA, FQGNSA. CDR3 DNA: TGTGCCAGCAGTCGGACTAGCGGGGTTCAAGAGACCCAGTACTTC. Translated, it gives CASSRTSGVQETQYF.

This clone was found once. This chain connects TRBV6-1 to TRBJ1-5; tentatively, D is TRBD1 (6 bases). Trimming removed 3 bases at V and 6 bases at J, with 12 bases between. Germline CDR1 reads MNHNS; CDR2 reads SASEGT. The CDR3 runs to 14 residues. CDR3 DNA: TGTGCCAGCAGTGACTCAGGGGAGACTCAGCCCCAGCATTTT. Its protein is CASSDSGETQPQHF.

The rearrangement joins TRBV30 to TRBJ2-5; TRBD1 is a possible D gene (5 bases). Germline CDR1 is GTSNPN and CDR2 is SVGIG (reference sequence). Trimming pared 0 bases from V and 4 bases from J, leaving 15 bases between. CDR3 length: 15 amino acids. CDR3 sequence reads: CAWSVWGAPGETQYF. CDR3 in DNA: TGTGCCTGGAGTGTGTGGGGCGCCCCGGGAGAGACCCAGTACTTC.

V usage is TRBV6-5 and J usage is TRBJ2-5, with 9 positions matching TRBD1. Trimming removed 6 bases from V and 5 bases from J; junction bases left unmatched: 7. CDR1 is MNHEY, CDR2 SVGAGI, per germline. This CDR3 has 14 residues. DNA for the CDR3: TGTGCCAGCAGAAGACAGGGGGGCTGGGAGACCCAGTACTTC. Amino acids: CASRRQGGWETQYF.

The chain employs TRBV5-8 and TRBJ2-7; TRBD1 aligns across 12 bases. Germline assignment: CDR1 SGHTS and CDR2 YDEGEE. After removal of 4 bases from V and 5 bases from J, the junction contained 13 bases not matched to a gene. The CDR3 has 17 amino acids. The CDR3 reads CASSPGTGGSYKHEQYF. The CDR3 nucleotides read TGTGCCAGCAGCCCCGGGACAGGGGGCTCCTACAAGCACGAGCAGTACTTC.

The CDR3 protein is CASSFTGGPTSYNEQFF. The CDR3 bases are TGTGCCAGCAGCTTTACGGGAGGGCCTACGTCCTACAATGAGCAGTTCTTC. The chain carries TRBV11-2 and TRBJ2-1; 8 bases line up with TRBD2. Germline V gene sequence: CDR1 SGHAT, CDR2 FQNNGV. The V and J ends lost 3 bases and 1 base, in that order; junction bases with no gene match: 8. This CDR3 comprises 17 residues.

This rearrangement joins TRBV30 to TRBJ1-6; 9 bases align to TRBD1. This CDR3 region has 13 residues. Losses at the gene ends were 7 bases for V and 7 bases for J; bases not matched to a gene: 5. Germline V gives CDR1 GTSNPN, CDR2 SVGIG (reference sequence). In DNA form, the CDR3 reads TGTGCCTCGCGGGACAGGGCGAATTCACCCCTCCACTTT. Its translation: CASRDRANSPLHF.

This clone was seen more than once but under ten times. J is TRBJ2-7 and V is TRBV6-5, with D hard to call. Germline V lookup: CDR1 MNHEY, CDR2 SVGAGI. The CDR3 contains 13 residues. Trimming cost V 6 bases and J 1 base, with 10 bases left between them. CDR3 residues: CASRTVDSYEQYF. The CDR3 coding sequence is TGTGCCAGCAGGACTGTAGATTCCTACGAGCAGTACTTC.

The genes are TRBV9 and TRBJ2-1, with TRBD2 matching 8 bases. Trimming at V came to 4 bases and at J to 6 bases, leaving 12 bases not matched to a gene. Germline V gene lookup returns CDR1 SGDLS and CDR2 YYNGEE. This CDR3 spans 16 amino acids. CDR3 sequence (DNA): TGTGCCAGCAGCCCAGGGAGGGTAGCGGGGAGCAATGAGCAGTTCTTC. Residues: CASSPGRVAGSNEQFF.